This T cell receptor beta chain was identified in a study of cytomegalovirus exposure and HLA in healthy donors. The PCR used 60 Vbeta and 13 Jbeta primers. In the study's own analysis: The authors later counted 65 million to 90 million unique TCR beta chains, some 12 million of them shared. TCRdb keeps only in-frame clones here, not all; method: immunoSEQ multiplex PCR. V, J and clone size reflect that table, while D and trimming were determined from the DNA. The sample has under 200,000 clones; around 80% are singletons. This clone was observed a single time. Its antigen is not identified. Findings and limits, study-wide: The sole available immune exposure information was CMV serostatus. Previous analysis showed most TCR beta V segments were productive about 87% or about 30% of the time. Common viral pathogens were later found to be apparently linked to several of the most significant clusters.

The germline V gene has CDR1 SNHLY and CDR2 FYNNEI. The junction had 6 bases not matched to a gene; V was cut back by 6 bases and J by 1 base. The CDR3 is 16 residues long. Material: PBMCs. The chain joins TRBV2 to TRBJ2-2; TRBD2 agrees at 9 bases. The origin of this receptor is a woman aged 25 to 39 in good health and CMV-seropositive. This CDR3 is CASSEFSGRNTGELFF. In DNA, the CDR3 is TGTGCCAGCAGCGAATTTAGCGGGAGGAACACCGGGGAGCTGTTTTTT.